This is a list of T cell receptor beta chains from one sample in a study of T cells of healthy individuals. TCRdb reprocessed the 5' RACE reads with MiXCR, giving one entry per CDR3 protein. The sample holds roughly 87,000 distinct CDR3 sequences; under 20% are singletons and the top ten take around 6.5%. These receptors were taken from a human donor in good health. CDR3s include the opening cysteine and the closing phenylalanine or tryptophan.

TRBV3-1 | CASSQPGLADYNEQFF
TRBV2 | CATRDTTYQETQYF
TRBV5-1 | CASKGQANRAFF
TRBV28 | CASSSPGQGGYGYTF
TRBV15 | CATSKDRGLGTIYF
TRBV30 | CACRQVQETQYF
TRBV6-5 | CASSYGAEIYTGELFF
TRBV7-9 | CASSSPGDATNHEGTSVYEQYF
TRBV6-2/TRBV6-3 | CASRRPGRETQYF
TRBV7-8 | CASSPPGTGDNQPQHF
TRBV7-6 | CASSAVPGDRAGNTIYF
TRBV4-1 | CASRPADSRKLFF
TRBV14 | CASSQGPGRDGNTIYF
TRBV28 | CASSFRAGGTDTQYF
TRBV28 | CASSPNADRGDPYF
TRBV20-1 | CSAPPASGVDEQFF
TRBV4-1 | CASSQDRGAFSYEQYF
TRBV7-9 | CASSLVGDKSEEQYF